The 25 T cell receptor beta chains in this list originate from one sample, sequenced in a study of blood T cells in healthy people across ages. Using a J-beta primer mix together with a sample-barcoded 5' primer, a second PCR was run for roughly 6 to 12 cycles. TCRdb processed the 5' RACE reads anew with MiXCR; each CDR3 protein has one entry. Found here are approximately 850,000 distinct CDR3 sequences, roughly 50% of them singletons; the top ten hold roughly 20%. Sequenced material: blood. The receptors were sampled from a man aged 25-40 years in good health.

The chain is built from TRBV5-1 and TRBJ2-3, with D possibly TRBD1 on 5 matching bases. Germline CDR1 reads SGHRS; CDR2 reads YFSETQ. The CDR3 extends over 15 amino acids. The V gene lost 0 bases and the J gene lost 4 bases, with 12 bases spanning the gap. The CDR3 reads CASSLGQTFPDTQYF. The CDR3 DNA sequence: TGCGCCAGCAGCTTGGGACAGACCTTCCCAGATACGCAGTATTTT.

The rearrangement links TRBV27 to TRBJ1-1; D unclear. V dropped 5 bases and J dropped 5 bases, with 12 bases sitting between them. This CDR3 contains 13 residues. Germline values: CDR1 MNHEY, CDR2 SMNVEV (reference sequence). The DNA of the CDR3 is TGTGCCAGCAGTGGGAAGGTCCAAACTGAAGCTTTCTTT. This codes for CASSGKVQTEAFF.

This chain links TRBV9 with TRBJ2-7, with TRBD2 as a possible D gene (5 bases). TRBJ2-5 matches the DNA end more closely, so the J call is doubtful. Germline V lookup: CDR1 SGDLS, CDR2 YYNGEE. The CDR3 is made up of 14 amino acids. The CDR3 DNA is TGTGCCAGCAGCGTAGGAGGGTCCCTCGAGACCCAGTACTTC. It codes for CASSVGGSLETQYF.

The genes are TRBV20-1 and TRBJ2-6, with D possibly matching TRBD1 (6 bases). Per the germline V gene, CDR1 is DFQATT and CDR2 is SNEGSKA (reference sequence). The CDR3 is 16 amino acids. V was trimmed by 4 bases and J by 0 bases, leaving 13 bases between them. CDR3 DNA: TGCAGTGCTAAGGAACAGGGTATCTCTGGGGCCAACGTCCTGACTTTC. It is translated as CSAKEQGISGANVLTF.

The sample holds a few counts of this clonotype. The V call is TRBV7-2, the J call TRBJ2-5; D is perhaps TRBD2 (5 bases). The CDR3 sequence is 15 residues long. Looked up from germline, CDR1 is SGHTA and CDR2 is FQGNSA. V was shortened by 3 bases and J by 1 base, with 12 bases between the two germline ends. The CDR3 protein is CASSLSGGPQETQYF. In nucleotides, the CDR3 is TGTGCCAGCAGCTTGAGCGGAGGACCCCAAGAGACCCAGTACTTC.

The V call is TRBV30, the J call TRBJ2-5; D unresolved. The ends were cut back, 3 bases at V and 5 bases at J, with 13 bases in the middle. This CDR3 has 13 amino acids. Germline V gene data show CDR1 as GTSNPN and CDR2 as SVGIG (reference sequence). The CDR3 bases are TGTGCCTGGAGCGGCTTGTGGGATGAGACCCAGTACTTC. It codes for CAWSGLWDETQYF.

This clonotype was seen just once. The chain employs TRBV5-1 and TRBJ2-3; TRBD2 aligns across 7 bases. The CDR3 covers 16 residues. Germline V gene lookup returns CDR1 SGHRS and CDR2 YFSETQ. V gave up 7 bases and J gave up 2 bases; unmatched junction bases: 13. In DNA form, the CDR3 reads TGCGCCAGCGGTACAAGCGGGATACGCAACACAGATACGCAGTATTTT. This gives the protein CASGTSGIRNTDTQYF.

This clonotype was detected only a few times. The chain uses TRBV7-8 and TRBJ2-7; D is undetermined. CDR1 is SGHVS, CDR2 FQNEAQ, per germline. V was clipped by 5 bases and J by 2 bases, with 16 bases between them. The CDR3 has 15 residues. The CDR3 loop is CASSPLGVQAYEQYF. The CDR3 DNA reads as TGTGCCAGCAGCCCCCTGGGCGTGCAAGCCTACGAGCAGTACTTC.

The CDR3 sequence: CASSAGTVVGYTF. The CDR3 bases are TGTGCCAGCAGTGCCGGGACAGTAGTTGGCTACACCTTC. This chain joins TRBV6-5 and TRBJ1-2, with TRBD1 matching over 7 bases. The CDR3 spans 13 residues. V trimming: 5 bases; J trimming: 7 bases; junction bases outside the gene matches: 7. Germline V CDR1 and CDR2: MNHEY, SVGAGI.

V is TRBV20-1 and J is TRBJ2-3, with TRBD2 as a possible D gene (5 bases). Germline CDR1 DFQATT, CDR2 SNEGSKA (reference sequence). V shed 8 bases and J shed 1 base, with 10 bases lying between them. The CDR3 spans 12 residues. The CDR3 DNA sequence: TGCAGTTTAAAGGGAGGCACAGATACGCAGTATTTT. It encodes CSLKGGTDTQYF.

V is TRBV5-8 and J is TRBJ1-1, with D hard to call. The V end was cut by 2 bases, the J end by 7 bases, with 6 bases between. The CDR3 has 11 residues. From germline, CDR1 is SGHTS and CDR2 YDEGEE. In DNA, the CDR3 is TGTGCCAGCAGCTTAAACGGTGAAGCTTTCTTT. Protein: CASSLNGEAFF.

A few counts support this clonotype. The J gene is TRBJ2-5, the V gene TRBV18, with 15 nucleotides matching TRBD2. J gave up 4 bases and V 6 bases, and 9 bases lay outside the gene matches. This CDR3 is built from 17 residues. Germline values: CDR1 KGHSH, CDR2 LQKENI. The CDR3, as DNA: TGTGCCAGCTCGTCGAGGACTAGCGGGAGGGCAGTAGAGACCCAGTACTTC. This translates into CASSSRTSGRAVETQYF.

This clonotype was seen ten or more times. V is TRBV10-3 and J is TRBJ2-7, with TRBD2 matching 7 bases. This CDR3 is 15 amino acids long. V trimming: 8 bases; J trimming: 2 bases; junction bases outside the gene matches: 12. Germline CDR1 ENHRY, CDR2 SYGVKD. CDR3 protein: CAIVAGLEATYEQYF. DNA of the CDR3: TGTGCCATCGTGGCTGGACTAGAAGCGACCTACGAGCAGTACTTC.

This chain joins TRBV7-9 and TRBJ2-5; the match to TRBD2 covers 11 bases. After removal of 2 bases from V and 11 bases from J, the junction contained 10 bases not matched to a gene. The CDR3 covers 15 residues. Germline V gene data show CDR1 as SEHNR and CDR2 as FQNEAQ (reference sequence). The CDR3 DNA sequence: TGTGCCAGCAGCTTACCGGGACTAGCGGACCCAAGACAGTACTTC. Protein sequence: CASSLPGLADPRQYF.

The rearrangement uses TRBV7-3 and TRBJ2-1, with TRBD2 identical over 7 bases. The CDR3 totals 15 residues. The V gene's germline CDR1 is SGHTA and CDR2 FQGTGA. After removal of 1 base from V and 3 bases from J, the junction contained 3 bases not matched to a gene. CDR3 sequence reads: CASSLIASGYNEQFF. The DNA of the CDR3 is TGTGCCAGCAGCTTAATCGCTAGCGGCTACAATGAGCAGTTCTTC.

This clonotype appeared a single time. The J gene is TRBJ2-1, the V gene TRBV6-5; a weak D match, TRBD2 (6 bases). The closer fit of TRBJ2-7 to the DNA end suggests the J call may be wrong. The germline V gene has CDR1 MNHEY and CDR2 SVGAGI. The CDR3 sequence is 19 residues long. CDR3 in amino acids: CASSYSIFRGTLSYNEQYF. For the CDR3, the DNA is TGTGCCAGCAGTTACTCGATTTTTCGCGGGACCCTCTCCTACAATGAGCAGTACTTC.

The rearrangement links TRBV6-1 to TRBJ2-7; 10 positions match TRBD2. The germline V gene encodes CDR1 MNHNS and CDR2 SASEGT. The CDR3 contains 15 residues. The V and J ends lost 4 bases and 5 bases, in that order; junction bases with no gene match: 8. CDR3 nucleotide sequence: TGTGCCAGCAGTGCTCTAGCGGGAGCTTCCCACGAGCAGTACTTC. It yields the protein CASSALAGASHEQYF.

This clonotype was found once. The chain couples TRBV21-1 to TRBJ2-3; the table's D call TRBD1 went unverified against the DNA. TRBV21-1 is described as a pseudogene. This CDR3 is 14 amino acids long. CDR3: CASSKQGSTDTQYF. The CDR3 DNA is TGTGCCAGCAGCAAACAGGGGAGCACAGATACGCAGTATTTT.

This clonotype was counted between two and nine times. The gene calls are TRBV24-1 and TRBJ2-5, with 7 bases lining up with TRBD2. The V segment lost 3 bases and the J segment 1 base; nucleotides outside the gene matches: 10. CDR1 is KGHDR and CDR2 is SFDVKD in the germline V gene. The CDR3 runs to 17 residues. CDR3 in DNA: TGTGCCACCAGTGATGTGGGGGAGGGATCCCTCCAAGAGACCCAGTACTTC. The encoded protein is CATSDVGEGSLQETQYF.

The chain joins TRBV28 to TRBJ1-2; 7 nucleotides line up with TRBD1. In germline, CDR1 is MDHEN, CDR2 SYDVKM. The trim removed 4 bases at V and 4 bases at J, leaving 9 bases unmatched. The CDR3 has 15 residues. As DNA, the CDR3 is TGTGCCAGCAGTTCCCAAGGGACAGACTCCTATGGCTACACCTTC. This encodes CASSSQGTDSYGYTF.

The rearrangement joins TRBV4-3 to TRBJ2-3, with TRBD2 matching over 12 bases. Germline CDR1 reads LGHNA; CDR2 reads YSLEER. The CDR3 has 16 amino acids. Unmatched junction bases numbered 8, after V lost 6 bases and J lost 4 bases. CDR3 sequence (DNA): TGCGCCAGCAGGGAACTAGCGGGAGGTTCCGCAGATACGCAGTATTTT. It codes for CASRELAGGSADTQYF.

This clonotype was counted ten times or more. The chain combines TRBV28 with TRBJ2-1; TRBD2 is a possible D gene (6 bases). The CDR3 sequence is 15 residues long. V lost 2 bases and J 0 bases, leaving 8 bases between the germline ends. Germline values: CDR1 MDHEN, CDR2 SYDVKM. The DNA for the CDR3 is TGTGCCAGCAGTTTAACCGGGGGCTCCTACAATGAGCAGTTCTTC. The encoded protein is CASSLTGGSYNEQFF.

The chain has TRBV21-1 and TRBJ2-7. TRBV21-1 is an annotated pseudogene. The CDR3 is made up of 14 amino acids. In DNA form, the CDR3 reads TGTGCCAGCAGCCGCCTGGACGGAACCTACGAGCAGTACTTC. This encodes CASSRLDGTYEQYF.

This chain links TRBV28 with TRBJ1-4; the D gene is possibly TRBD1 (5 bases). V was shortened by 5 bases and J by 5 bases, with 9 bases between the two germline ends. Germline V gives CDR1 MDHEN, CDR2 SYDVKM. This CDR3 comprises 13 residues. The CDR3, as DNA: TGTGCCAGCAGTGCAGGGCGAAATGAAAAACTGTTTTTT. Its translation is CASSAGRNEKLFF.

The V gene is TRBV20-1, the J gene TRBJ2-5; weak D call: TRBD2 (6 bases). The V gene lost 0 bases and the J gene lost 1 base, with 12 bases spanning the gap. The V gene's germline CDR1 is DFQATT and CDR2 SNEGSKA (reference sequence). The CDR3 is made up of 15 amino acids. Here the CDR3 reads CSARDLRDSQETQYF. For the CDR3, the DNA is TGCAGTGCTAGAGATCTTAGGGACTCCCAAGAGACCCAGTACTTC.